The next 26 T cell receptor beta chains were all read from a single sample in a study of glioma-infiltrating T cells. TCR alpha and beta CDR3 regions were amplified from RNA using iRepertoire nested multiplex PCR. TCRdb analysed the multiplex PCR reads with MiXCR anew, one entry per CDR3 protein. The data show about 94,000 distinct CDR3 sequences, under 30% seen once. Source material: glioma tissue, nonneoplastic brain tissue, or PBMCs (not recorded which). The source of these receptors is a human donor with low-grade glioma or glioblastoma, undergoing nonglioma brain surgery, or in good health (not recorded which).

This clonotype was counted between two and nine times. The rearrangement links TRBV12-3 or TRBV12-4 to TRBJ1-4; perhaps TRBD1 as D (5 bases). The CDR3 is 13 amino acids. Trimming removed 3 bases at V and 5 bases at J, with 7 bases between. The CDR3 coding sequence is TGTGCCAGCAGTTTGCGACAGAATGAAAAACTGTTTTTT. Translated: CASSLRQNEKLFF.

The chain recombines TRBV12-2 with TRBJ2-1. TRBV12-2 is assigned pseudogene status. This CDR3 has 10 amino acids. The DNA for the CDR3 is TGTGCAAGTCGCTTCTATGAGCAGTTCTTC. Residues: CASRFYEQFF.

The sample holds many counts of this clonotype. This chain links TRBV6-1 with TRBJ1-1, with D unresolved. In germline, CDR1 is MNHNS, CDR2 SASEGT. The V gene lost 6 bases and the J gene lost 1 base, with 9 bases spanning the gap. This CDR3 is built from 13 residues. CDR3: CASRVQRNTEAFF. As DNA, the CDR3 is TGTGCCAGCAGAGTTCAAAGGAACACTGAAGCTTTCTTT.

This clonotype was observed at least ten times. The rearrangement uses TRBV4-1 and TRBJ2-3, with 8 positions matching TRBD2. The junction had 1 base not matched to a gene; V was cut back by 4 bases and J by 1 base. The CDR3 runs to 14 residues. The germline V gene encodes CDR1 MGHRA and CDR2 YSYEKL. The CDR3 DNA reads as TGCGCCAGCAGCCCGACTAGCGGCACAGATACGCAGTATTTT. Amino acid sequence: CASSPTSGTDTQYF.

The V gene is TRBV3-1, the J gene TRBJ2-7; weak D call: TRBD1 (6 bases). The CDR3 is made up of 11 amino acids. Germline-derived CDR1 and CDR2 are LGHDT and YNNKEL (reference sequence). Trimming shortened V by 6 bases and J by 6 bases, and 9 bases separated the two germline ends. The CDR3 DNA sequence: TGTGCCAGCAGACAGGGAGCCGAGCAGTACTTC. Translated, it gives CASRQGAEQYF.

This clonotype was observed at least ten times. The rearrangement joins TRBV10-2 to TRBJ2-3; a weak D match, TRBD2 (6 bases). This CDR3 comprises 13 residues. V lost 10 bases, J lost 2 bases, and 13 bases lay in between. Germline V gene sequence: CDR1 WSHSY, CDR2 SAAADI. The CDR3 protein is CATHSGFTDTQYF. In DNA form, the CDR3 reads TGCGCCACGCATAGCGGATTCACAGATACGCAGTATTTT.

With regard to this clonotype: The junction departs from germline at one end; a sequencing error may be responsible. The CDR3 region has the DNA TGTGCCGGCAGTGGCCGGGTTAGCTACAATGAGCAGTCCTTC. Translated, it gives CAGSGRVSYNEQSF. The chain links TRBV6-1 to TRBJ2-1; D call uncertain. The germline CDR1 and CDR2 sequences are MNHNS and SASEGT. The CDR3 loop spans 14 amino acids.

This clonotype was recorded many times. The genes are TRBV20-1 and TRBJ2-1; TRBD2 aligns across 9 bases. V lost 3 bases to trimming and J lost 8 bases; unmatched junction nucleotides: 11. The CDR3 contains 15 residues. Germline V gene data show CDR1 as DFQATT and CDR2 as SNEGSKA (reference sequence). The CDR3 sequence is CSASRRREGLYEQFF. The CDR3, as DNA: TGCAGTGCTAGCAGGCGGCGGGAGGGCCTATATGAGCAGTTCTTC.

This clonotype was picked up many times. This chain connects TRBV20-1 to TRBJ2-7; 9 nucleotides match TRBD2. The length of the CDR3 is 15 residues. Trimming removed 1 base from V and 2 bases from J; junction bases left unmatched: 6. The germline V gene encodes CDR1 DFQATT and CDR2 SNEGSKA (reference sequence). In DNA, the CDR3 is TGCAGTGCTAGAGTCGGGCTAGCGGGACCCTACGAGCAGTACTTC. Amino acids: CSARVGLAGPYEQYF.

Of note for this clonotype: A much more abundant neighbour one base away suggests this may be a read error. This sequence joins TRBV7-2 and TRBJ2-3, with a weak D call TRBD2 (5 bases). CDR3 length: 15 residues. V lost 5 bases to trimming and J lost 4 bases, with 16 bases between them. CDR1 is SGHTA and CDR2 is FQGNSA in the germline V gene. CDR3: CASSLDGVFADTQYF. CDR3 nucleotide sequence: TGTGCCAGCAGCCTTGACGGGGTGTTCGCAGATACGCAGTATTTT.

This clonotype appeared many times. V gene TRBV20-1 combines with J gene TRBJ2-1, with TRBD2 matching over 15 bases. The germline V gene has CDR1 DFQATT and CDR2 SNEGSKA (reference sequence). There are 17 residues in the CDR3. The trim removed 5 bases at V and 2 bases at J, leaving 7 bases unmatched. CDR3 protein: CSAVGTSGGITYNEQFF. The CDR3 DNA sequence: TGCAGTGCTGTCGGGACTAGCGGGGGGATTACCTACAATGAGCAGTTCTTC.

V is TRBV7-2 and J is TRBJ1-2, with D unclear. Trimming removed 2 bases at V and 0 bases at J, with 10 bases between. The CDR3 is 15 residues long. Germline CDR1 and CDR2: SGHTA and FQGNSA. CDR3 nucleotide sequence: TGTGCCAGCAGCTTATGGGCTGGCCCTAACTATGGCTACACCTTC. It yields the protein CASSLWAGPNYGYTF.

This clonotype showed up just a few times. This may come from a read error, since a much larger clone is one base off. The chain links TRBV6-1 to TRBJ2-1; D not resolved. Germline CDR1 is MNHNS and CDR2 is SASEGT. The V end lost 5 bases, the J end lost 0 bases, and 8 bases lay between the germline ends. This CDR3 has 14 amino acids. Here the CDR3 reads CASSLLSSYNEQFF. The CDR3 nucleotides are TGTGCCAGCAGTCTCCTTAGCTCCTACAATGAGCAGTTCTTC.

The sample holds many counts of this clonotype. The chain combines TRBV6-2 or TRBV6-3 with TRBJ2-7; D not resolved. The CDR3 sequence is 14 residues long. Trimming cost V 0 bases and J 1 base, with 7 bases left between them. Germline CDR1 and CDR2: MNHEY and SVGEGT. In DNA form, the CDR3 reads TGTGCCAGCAGTTACTCGGCACAGTCCTACGAGCAGTACTTC. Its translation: CASSYSAQSYEQYF.

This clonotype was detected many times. In DNA form, the CDR3 reads TGTGCCAGCAGCTTAGGGGGGGGAACCTATGGCTACACCTTC. Translated: CASSLGGGTYGYTF. The V call is TRBV11-2, the J call TRBJ1-2; TRBD1 is a possible D gene (5 bases). This CDR3 has 14 residues. Germline CDR1 reads SGHAT; CDR2 reads FQNNGV. Trimming cost V 1 base and J 4 bases, with 10 bases left between them.

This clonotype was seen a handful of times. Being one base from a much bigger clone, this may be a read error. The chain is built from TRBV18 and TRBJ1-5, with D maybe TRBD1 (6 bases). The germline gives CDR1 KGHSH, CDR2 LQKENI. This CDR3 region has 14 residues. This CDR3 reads CANSEDRVNQPQHF. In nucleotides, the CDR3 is TGTGCCAACTCAGAGGACAGAGTCAATCAGCCCCAGCATTTT.

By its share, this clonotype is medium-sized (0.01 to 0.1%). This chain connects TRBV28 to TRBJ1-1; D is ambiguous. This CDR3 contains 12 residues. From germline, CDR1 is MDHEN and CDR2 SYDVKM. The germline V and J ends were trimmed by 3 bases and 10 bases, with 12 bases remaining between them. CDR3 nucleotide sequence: TGTGCCAGCAGTTTTAGGTCGCTTGGAGCTTTCTTT. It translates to CASSFRSLGAFF.

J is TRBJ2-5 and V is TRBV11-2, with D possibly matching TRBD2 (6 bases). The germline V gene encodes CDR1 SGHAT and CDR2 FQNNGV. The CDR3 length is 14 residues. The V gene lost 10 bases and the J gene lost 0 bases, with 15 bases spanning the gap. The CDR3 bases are TGTGCCACCAAAATTGGAGGGTACCAAGAGACCCAGTACTTC. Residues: CATKIGGYQETQYF.

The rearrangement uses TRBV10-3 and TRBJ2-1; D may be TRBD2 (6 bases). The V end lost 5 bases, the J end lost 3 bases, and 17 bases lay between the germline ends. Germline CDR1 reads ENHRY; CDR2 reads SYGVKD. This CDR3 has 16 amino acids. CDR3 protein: CAISRSERGLYNEQFF. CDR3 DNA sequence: TGTGCCATCAGTCGTTCAGAGAGGGGACTCTACAATGAGCAGTTCTTC.

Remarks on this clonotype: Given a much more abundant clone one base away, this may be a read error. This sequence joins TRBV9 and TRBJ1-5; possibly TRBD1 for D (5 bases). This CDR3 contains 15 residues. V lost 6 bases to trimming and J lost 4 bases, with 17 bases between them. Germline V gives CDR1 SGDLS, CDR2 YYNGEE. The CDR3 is CASNPRDLTNQPQHF. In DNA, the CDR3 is TGTGCCAGCAACCCCAGGGACCTTACTAATCAGCCCCAGCATTTT. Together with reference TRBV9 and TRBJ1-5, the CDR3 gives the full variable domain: DSGVTQTPKHLITATGQRVTLRCSPRSGDLSVYWYQQSLDQGLQFLIQYYNGEERAKGNILERFSAQQFPDLHSELNLSSLELGDSALYFCASNPRDLTNQPQHFGDGTRLSIL.

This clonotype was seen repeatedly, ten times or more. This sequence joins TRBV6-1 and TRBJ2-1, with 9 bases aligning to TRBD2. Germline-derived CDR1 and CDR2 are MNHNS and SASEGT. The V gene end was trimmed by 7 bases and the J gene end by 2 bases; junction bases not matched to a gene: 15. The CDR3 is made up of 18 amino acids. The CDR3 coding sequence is TGTGCCAGCAAGGGGTTTCAGTCCAGCGGGGGGACCTACAATGAGCAGTTCTTC. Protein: CASKGFQSSGGTYNEQFF.

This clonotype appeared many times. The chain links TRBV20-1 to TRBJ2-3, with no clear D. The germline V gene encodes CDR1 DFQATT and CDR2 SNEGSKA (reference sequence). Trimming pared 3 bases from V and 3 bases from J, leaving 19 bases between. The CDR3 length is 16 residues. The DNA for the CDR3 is TGCAGTGCTAGCAAAAACGCAGGTTCTACGACAGATACGCAGTATTTT. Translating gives CSASKNAGSTTDTQYF.

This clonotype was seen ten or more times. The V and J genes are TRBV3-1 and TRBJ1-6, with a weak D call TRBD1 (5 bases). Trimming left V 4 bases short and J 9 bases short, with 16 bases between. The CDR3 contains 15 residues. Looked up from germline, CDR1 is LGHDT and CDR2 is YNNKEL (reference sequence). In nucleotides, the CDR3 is TGTGCCAGCAGCCCTCCCGGGGCTGGAAGTTCACCCCTCCACTTT. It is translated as CASSPPGAGSSPLHF.

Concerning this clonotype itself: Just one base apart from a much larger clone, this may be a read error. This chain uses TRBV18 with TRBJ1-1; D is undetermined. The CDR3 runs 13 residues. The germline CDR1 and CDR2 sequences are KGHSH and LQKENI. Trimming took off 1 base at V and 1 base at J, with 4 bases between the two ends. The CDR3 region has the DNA TGTGCCAGCTCACCACAGGCGAACACTGAAGCTTTCTTT. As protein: CASSPQANTEAFF.

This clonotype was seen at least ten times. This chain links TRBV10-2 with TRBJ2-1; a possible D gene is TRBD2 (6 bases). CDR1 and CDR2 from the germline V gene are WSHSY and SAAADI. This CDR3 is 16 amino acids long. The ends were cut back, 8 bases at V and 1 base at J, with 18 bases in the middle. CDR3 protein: CASFRDSDLSYNEQFF. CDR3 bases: TGCGCCAGCTTTCGGGACTCCGATCTATCCTACAATGAGCAGTTCTTC.

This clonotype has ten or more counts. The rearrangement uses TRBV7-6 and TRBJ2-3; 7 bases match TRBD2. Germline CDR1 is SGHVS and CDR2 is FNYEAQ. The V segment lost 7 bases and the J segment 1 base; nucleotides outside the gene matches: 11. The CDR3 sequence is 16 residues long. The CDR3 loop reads CASTPNALAGTDTQYF. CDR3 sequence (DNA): TGTGCCAGCACCCCCAACGCGCTAGCGGGCACAGATACGCAGTATTTT.